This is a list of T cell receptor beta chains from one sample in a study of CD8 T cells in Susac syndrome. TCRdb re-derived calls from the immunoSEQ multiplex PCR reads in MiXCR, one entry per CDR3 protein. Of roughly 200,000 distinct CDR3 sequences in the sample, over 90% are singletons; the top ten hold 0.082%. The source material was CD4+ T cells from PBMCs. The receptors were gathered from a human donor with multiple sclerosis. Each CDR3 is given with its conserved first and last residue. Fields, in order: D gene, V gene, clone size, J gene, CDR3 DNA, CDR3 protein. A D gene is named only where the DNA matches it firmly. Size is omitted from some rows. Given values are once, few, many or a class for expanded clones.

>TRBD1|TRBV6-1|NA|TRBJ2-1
TGTGCCAGCAGTGCCGACAGGGACAATGAGCAGTTCTTC
CASSADRDNEQFF
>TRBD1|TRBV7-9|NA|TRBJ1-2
TGTGCCAGCCGAAGGACAGGGGTGATCTCTGGCTACACCTTC
CASRRTGVISGYTF
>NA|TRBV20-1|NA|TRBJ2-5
TGCAGTGCTACCCGGACAGTCCAAGAGACCCAGTACTTC
CSATRTVQETQYF
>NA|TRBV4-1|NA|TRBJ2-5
TGCGCCAGCAGCCAAGATCCGCCAACCTGGGAGACCCAGTACTTC
CASSQDPPTWETQYF
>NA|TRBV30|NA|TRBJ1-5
TGTGCCTGGAGTGTACGCGGGGGTAGTCAGCCCCAGCATTTT
CAWSVRGGSQPQHF
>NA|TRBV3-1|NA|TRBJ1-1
TGTGCCAGCAGCCAAGTGGAAGGGGTCACTGAAGCTTTCTTT
CASSQVEGVTEAFF
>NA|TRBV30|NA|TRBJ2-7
TGTGCCTTCCGGCCCGGACCCCCGGCGGGCTACGAGCAGTACTTC
CAFRPGPPAGYEQYF
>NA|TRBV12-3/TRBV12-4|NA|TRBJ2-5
TGTGCCAGCAGTTATTCAACGGGGGCTGAGACCCAGTACTTC
CASSYSTGAETQYF
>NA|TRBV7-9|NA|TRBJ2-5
TGTGCCAGCAGCTTTCGTCTGTCTCGCGGAACAGGGATAGAGACCCAGTACTTC
CASSFRLSRGTGIETQYF
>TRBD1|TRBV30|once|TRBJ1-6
TGTGCCTGCTCAGGGGGCGCCGATAATTCACCCCTCCACTTT
CACSGGADNSPLHF
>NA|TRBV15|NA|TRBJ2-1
TGTGCCACCAGCAGGGGTCGGGTCGTATACAATGAGCAGTTCTTC
CATSRGRVVYNEQFF
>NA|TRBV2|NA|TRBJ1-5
TGTGCCAGCAGTGAAGCGGGGGGAGGCAATCAGCCCCAGCATTTT
CASSEAGGGNQPQHF
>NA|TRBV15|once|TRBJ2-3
TGTGCCACCAGTATCAGGGCTCGCACAGATACGCAGTATTTT
CATSIRARTDTQYF
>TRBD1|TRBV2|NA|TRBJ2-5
TGTGCCAGCAGTGGATGGGACAGTCAAGAGACCCAGTACTTC
CASSGWDSQETQYF
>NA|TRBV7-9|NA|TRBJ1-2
TGTGCCAGCAGCTTAACACGTTACAGGGAGGAGAACTATGGCTACACCTTC
CASSLTRYREENYGYTF
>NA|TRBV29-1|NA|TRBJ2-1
TGCAGCGTTCGCCAGGGAACCTACAATGAGCAGTTCTTC
CSVRQGTYNEQFF
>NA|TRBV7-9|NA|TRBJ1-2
TGTGCCAGCAGCTCCCTCAACAGGGAACCTAAGGATGGCTACACCTTC
CASSSLNREPKDGYTF